The 20 T cell receptor beta chains below come from one sample, sequenced in a study of cytotoxic CD8 clonotypes in ibrutinib-treated CLL. Clones were sequenced by immunoSEQ multiplex PCR, and TCRdb holds only the in-frame ones, with some missing. The table lists under 200,000 clones, less than 85% of them singletons. The material was PBMCs, obtained after 24 months of ibrutinib treatment. The receptors were sampled from a human donor with chronic lymphocytic leukemia.

V usage is TRBV6-4 and J usage is TRBJ2-1, with D hard to call. The CDR3 consists of 11 residues. Germline CDR1 reads MRHNA; CDR2 reads SNTAGT. Between the trimmed V and J ends, which lost 2 bases and 6 bases, there was a span of 2 bases. The CDR3 sequence is CASSDSNEQFF. CDR3 DNA sequence: TGTGCCAGCAGTGACAGCAATGAGCAGTTCTTC.

The chain combines TRBV5-3 with TRBJ1-5, with a weak D call TRBD1 (5 bases). TRBV5-3 is designated an ORF whose function remains uncertain. The CDR3 sequence is 22 residues long. Trimming took 4 bases from V and 0 from J, leaving 32 bases between them. The CDR3 protein is CARSAPLWAPTQGFGSNQPQHF. CDR3 DNA sequence: TGTGCCAGAAGCGCCCCCCTATGGGCGCCCACTCAGGGATTTGGTAGCAATCAGCCCCAGCATTTT.

Here the CDR3 DNA reads TGTGCCAGCAGCTTAGCCTTGGAGACCCAGTACTTC. Translated, it gives CASSLALETQYF. V is TRBV7-2 and J is TRBJ2-5, with unresolved D. Germline V gene sequence: CDR1 SGHTA, CDR2 FQGNSA. Trimming took off 0 bases at V and 5 bases at J, with 4 bases between the two ends. The CDR3 sequence is 12 residues long.

The chain joins TRBV4-2 to TRBJ2-7, with D perhaps matching TRBD2 (5 bases). The CDR3 length is 15 residues. From germline, CDR1 is LGHNA and CDR2 YNFKEQ. Trimming took 8 bases from V and 2 from J, leaving 19 bases between them. This chain's CDR3 is CASAPESGIPYEQYF. The CDR3, as DNA: TGTGCCAGCGCCCCCGAGTCCGGGATCCCCTACGAGCAGTACTTC.

This rearrangement joins TRBV6-5 to TRBJ1-1; D might be TRBD1 (6 bases). Germline loops: CDR1 MNHEY, CDR2 SVGAGI. This CDR3 region has 14 residues. Between the trimmed V and J ends, which lost 7 bases and 4 bases, there was a span of 16 bases. The CDR3 region is CASKIQGVGTEAFF. The CDR3 DNA reads TGTGCCAGCAAAATACAGGGAGTGGGCACTGAAGCTTTCTTT.

The chain employs TRBV11-2 and TRBJ2-5; D perhaps matches TRBD2 (5 bases). Germline-derived CDR1 and CDR2 are SGHAT and FQNNGV. The CDR3 spans 14 residues. V dropped 5 bases and J dropped 2 bases, with 12 bases sitting between them. CDR3: CASSIRLSQETQYF. In DNA, the CDR3 is TGTGCCAGCAGCATACGACTATCACAAGAGACCCAGTACTTC.

The rearrangement uses TRBV29-1 and TRBJ2-1; D perhaps matches TRBD2 (5 bases). The CDR3 loop spans 12 amino acids. Looked up from germline, CDR1 is SQVTM and CDR2 is ANQGSEA. The V and J ends lost 4 bases and 8 bases respectively, with 12 bases between them. CDR3 coding DNA: TGCAGCGTTGTTCGCCGCGGGCATGAGCAGTTCTTC. Protein: CSVVRRGHEQFF.

This clone came up once. The V and J genes are TRBV9 and TRBJ2-7, with D tentatively TRBD1 (7 bases). Trimming pared 1 base from V and 5 bases from J, leaving 13 bases between. Germline V gene data show CDR1 as SGDLS and CDR2 as YYNGEE. The CDR3 is 14 amino acids. As DNA, the CDR3 is TGTGCCAGCAGCGTATATCAGGGGGGACACGAGCAGTACTTC. This sequence encodes CASSVYQGGHEQYF.

The chain uses TRBV19 and TRBJ2-3; D unresolved. The CDR3 runs 15 residues. Germline V gives CDR1 LNHDA, CDR2 SQIVND (reference sequence). V was pared by 1 base and J by 0 bases, with 8 bases between. In nucleotides, the CDR3 is TGTGCCAGTAGTATAGTTCCGTCTAGCACAGATACGCAGTATTTT. The encoded protein is CASSIVPSSTDTQYF.

The chain couples TRBV29-1 to TRBJ1-1; D is unclear. Between the trimmed V and J ends, which lost 4 bases and 0 bases, there was a span of 6 bases. There are 12 residues in the CDR3. The germline CDR1 and CDR2 sequences are SQVTM and ANQGSEA. CDR3 nucleotides: TGCAGCGTTGTAAGAGTGAACACTGAAGCTTTCTTT. Its translation: CSVVRVNTEAFF.

There are many counts of this clone. CDR3 region: CASSPATGYGYTF. The CDR3 DNA follows: TGCGCCAGCAGCCCCGCTACAGGATATGGCTACACCTTC. The chain recombines TRBV4-1 with TRBJ1-2, with D possibly matching TRBD1 (5 bases). The CDR3 covers 13 residues. The germline V gene encodes CDR1 MGHRA and CDR2 YSYEKL. V lost 4 bases and J 5 bases, leaving 11 bases between the germline ends.

The chain combines TRBV15 with TRBJ2-3; D gene ambiguous. The length of the CDR3 is 13 residues. Germline loops: CDR1 LNHNV, CDR2 YYDKDF (reference sequence). The V gene lost 0 bases and the J gene lost 8 bases, with 9 bases spanning the gap. The CDR3: CATSRDGSSTQYF. In DNA, the CDR3 is TGTGCCACCAGCAGAGATGGATCGAGTACGCAGTATTTT.

The chain uses TRBV28 and TRBJ2-5; tentatively, D is TRBD2 (5 bases). Trimming removed 3 bases from V and 5 bases from J, with 13 bases in between. Per the germline V gene, CDR1 is MDHEN and CDR2 is SYDVKM. The CDR3 contains 14 residues. The CDR3 is CASSFRGRSETQYF. DNA of the CDR3: TGTGCCAGCAGTTTTCGAGGGAGAAGTGAGACCCAGTACTTC. The whole variable domain, remainder taken from reference TRBV28 and TRBJ2-5, is DVKVTQSSRYLVKRTGEKVFLECVQDMDHENMFWYRQDPGLGLRLIYFSYDVKMKEKGDIPEGYSVSREKKERFSLILESASTNQTSMYLCASSFRGRSETQYFGPGTRLLVL.

The gene calls are TRBV5-1 and TRBJ2-2; tentatively, D is TRBD1 or TRBD2 (6 bases each). The CDR3 covers 15 residues. Germline V gene sequence: CDR1 SGHRS, CDR2 YFSETQ. V dropped 4 bases and J dropped 6 bases, with 16 bases sitting between them. The CDR3: CASSPDGGRPGELFF. CDR3 DNA sequence: TGCGCCAGCAGCCCTGATGGGGGGCGCCCCGGGGAGCTGTTTTTT. Variable domain in full (rest from reference TRBV5-1 and TRBJ2-2): KAGVTQTPRYLIKTRGQQVTLSCSPISGHRSVSWYQQTPGQGLQFLFEYFSETQRNKGNFPGRFSGRQFSNSRSEMNVSTLELGDSALYLCASSPDGGRPGELFFGEGSRLTVL.

The chain carries TRBV2 and TRBJ1-5, with D maybe TRBD1 (6 bases). The CDR3 is 14 residues long. Deletions cut 6 bases from V and 5 bases from J, with 14 bases between. Germline CDR1 SNHLY, CDR2 FYNNEI. As DNA, the CDR3 is TGTGCCAGCAGAGAGGACAGTCGCTATCAGCCCCAGCATTTT. Translation: CASREDSRYQPQHF.

The V call is TRBV7-9, the J call TRBJ2-7; 8 nucleotides line up with TRBD2. This CDR3 contains 12 residues. Per the germline V gene, CDR1 is SEHNR and CDR2 is FQNEAQ (reference sequence). V gave up 10 bases and J gave up 3 bases; unmatched junction bases: 5. The CDR3, as DNA: TGTGCCACGGGAGGGACCGGCTACGAGCAGTACTTC. It translates to CATGGTGYEQYF.

J is TRBJ2-1 and V is TRBV7-3, with 11 bases matching TRBD2. The J segment lost 4 bases and the V segment lost 1 base, leaving 9 bases of the junction unmatched. Germline CDR1 is SGHTA and CDR2 is FQGTGA. The CDR3 is 18 amino acids. The CDR3 coding sequence is TGTGCCAGCAGCTTAAATCCTCCGACTAGCGGGATTTACAATGAGCAGTTCTTC. Its translation is CASSLNPPTSGIYNEQFF.

Worth noting for this clone: Other DNA sequences in this specimen translate into the identical CDR3. The chain couples TRBV18 to TRBJ2-5; no clear D gene. Germline V gene lookup returns CDR1 KGHSH and CDR2 LQKENI. The CDR3 is 12 residues long. With 2 bases removed from V and 5 bases from J, the gap between germline ends came to 6 bases. CDR3 in DNA: TGTGCCAGCTCACCAAGTGGGGAGACCCAGTACTTC. Translation: CASSPSGETQYF.

The chain combines TRBV2 with TRBJ2-2, with D uncertain. The V end was cut by 1 base, the J end by 6 bases, with 12 bases between. Germline V gene lookup returns CDR1 SNHLY and CDR2 FYNNEI. There are 15 residues in the CDR3. CDR3 coding DNA: TGTGCCAGCAGTGAAGTTGTACGGCAAGCCGGGGAGCTGTTTTTT. Translation: CASSEVVRQAGELFF.

The V call is TRBV2, the J call TRBJ2-7; D uncertain. CDR1 is SNHLY, CDR2 FYNNEI, per germline. The CDR3 has 11 amino acids. Deletions cut 8 bases from V and 6 bases from J, with 11 bases between. The CDR3 protein is CASVLATEQYF. CDR3 coding DNA: TGTGCCAGCGTACTTGCGACCGAGCAGTACTTC.